This T cell receptor beta chain was captured in a study of breast tumors, draining lymph nodes, adjacent tissues. Whole-study results and caveats: The lymph node origin of tumor T cells was framed as consistent with a hypothesis, not demonstrated. Findings are consistent with lymph node origin and intratumoral expansion of most tumor T cells. Compared with basal-like, luminal-like tumors shared significantly more repertoire with nontumor tissue.

Germline loops: CDR1 MNHNS, CDR2 SASEGT. Losses at the gene ends were 4 bases for V and 4 bases for J; bases not matched to a gene: 8. CDR3 length: 16 residues. Samples came from axillary lymph nodes draining the breast cancer. This clonotype was observed at least ten times. The antigen is not known. TCRdb independently ran MiXCR on the multiplex PCR reads; one entry per CDR3 protein. The data show around 150,000 distinct CDR3 sequences, about a fifth seen once. The sequence was collected from a female donor with breast cancer. Some clones in this sample may be carry-over from other donors' samples. Material for sequencing was axillary lymph node tissue. The rearrangement uses TRBV6-1 and TRBJ2-1, with 9 bases fitting TRBD2. The DNA for the CDR3 is TGTGCCAGCAGTGCGGGACTAGCAAGAGGGTACAATGAGCAGTTCTTC. Translated, it gives CASSAGLARGYNEQFF.